The present entry profiles one T cell receptor beta chain with its context. In the original analysis: Scientists estimated how many nucleated cells there were by amplifying reference gene primers. TCRdb keeps only in-frame clones here, not all; method: immunoSEQ multiplex PCR. That table furnishes V, J and clone size, whereas the DNA furnished D and trimming. Here the sample spans about 150,000 clones, around 90% being singletons. These data belong to a study of blood T cell repertoires in COVID-19. Study information: Whether acute or convalescent, the COVID-19 samples came from the United States, Italy and Spain.

V shed 6 bases and J 1 base; nucleotides not matched to a gene: 5. Germline CDR1 is MNHEY and CDR2 is SVGAGI. CDR3 length equals 14 residues. J is TRBJ1-1 and V is TRBV6-5; 7 nucleotides agree with TRBD1. The sequenced sample was peripheral blood. This clonotype was sampled from a man aged 55-75 years with acute or convalescent COVID-19. CDR3 protein: CASRQTGKNTEAFF. In DNA form, the CDR3 reads TGTGCCAGCAGACAGACAGGGAAGAACACTGAAGCTTTCTTT.